Included here is one TCR beta chain sequence, with context. Its antigen is not identified. The CDR3 length is 13 residues. Germline CDR1 is SEHNR and CDR2 is FQNEAQ (reference sequence). V was cut by 5 bases and J by 2 bases, with 10 bases left in between. Using immunoSEQ multiplex PCR, the repertoire was profiled, and TCRdb retains in-frame clones only, with some absent. Seen here are more than 95,000 clones, roughly 95% observed once, and the top ten hold about 1.8%. The source of the sample is a study of cytomegalovirus exposure and HLA in healthy donors. Study background: Later analysis reported that the roughly 120 validation repertoires shared the platform of the roughly 670 first-cohort repertoires. Study-wide results and limits: In the 130 or so validation repertoires, a later analysis found that first-cohort TCR clusters tended to co-occur.

This sequence originates from a man younger than 35 in good health and CMV-seronegative. This chain connects TRBV7-9 to TRBJ2-7; D is perhaps TRBD1 (6 bases). The sample consisted of PBMCs. The CDR3 region has the DNA TGTGCCAGCAGCGTGGACAGTACCTACGAGCAGTACTTC. Its protein product is CASSVDSTYEQYF.